The next 26 T cell receptor beta chains were all read from a single sample in a study of siplizumab effects on memory and regulatory T cells. The method was immunoSEQ multiplex PCR; TCRdb's version includes in-frame clones alone and lacks a portion of them. The table has 90,000 to 120,000 clones, around 90% seen once. Specimen: Tregs sorted from blood. These receptors all stem from a human donor in good health.

Only a few counts were recorded for this clone. The CDR3 is CASSDAEDEQYF. CDR3 nucleotides: TGTGCCAGCAGTGACGCTGAAGACGAGCAGTACTTC. The chain couples TRBV6-4 to TRBJ2-7; no firm D call. The germline V and J ends were trimmed by 2 bases and 5 bases, with 7 bases remaining between them. This CDR3 comprises 12 residues. CDR1 is MRHNA, CDR2 SNTAGT, per germline.

The chain links TRBV7-2 to TRBJ2-5; D is possibly TRBD1 or TRBD2 (6 bases each). From germline, CDR1 is SGHTA and CDR2 FQGNSA. This CDR3 has 15 residues. V shed 1 base and J shed 5 bases, with 14 bases lying between them. The CDR3 sequence: CASSLVVGGWETQYF. As DNA, the CDR3 is TGTGCCAGCAGCTTAGTAGTGGGGGGCTGGGAGACCCAGTACTTC.

Notes on this clone: Germline is not matched at one junction end, which may reflect a read error. This chain uses TRBV7-7 with TRBJ2-1; 12 bases agree with TRBD2. Looked up from germline, CDR1 is SSHAT and CDR2 is FNYEAQ (reference sequence). The CDR3 has 16 amino acids. The CDR3 DNA reads TGTGCTAGCAGCTTAAGTCTAGCGGGAGGGCACAATGAGCAGTTCTTC. It specifies CASSLSLAGGHNEQFF.

In this sample, this clone turned up once. This chain joins TRBV5-1 and TRBJ2-7, with 12 bases matching TRBD2. CDR1 is SGHRS, CDR2 YFSETQ, per germline. Unmatched junction bases numbered 3, after V lost 0 bases and J lost 2 bases. The CDR3 spans 16 residues. The CDR3 nucleotides read TGCGCCAGCAGCTTGGTGGGACTAGCGGGTGCCTACGAGCAGTACTTC. Protein: CASSLVGLAGAYEQYF.

The chain joins TRBV30 to TRBJ1-2; D possibly corresponds to TRBD1 (5 bases). Germline V gene lookup returns CDR1 GTSNPN and CDR2 SVGIG (reference sequence). This CDR3 is built from 11 residues. The V end lost 8 bases, the J end lost 6 bases, and 13 bases lay between the germline ends. CDR3 bases: TGTGCCGGAGGGCGGGGGAATGGCTACACCTTC. As protein: CAGGRGNGYTF.

The chain couples TRBV6-6 to TRBJ2-5, with D possibly matching TRBD1 (5 bases). CDR1 is MNHNY and CDR2 is SVGAGI in the germline V gene (reference sequence). CDR3 length: 14 residues. The ends were cut back, 7 bases at V and 2 bases at J, with 14 bases in the middle. The CDR3 DNA is TGTGCCAGCATCCGGGCCCCAGGGCAAGAGACCCAGTACTTC. Translating gives CASIRAPGQETQYF.

The V call is TRBV27, the J call TRBJ2-1; a weak D match, TRBD1 (5 bases). Per germline, CDR1 MNHEY and CDR2 SMNVEV (reference sequence). The ends were cut back, 3 bases at V and 0 bases at J, with 15 bases in the middle. CDR3 length equals 17 residues. Here the CDR3 reads CASSFTGSSLSYNEQFF. Here the CDR3 DNA reads TGTGCCAGCAGTTTCACAGGTTCCTCTCTCTCCTACAATGAGCAGTTCTTC.

This chain uses TRBV2 with TRBJ2-1; 7 bases line up with TRBD2. Looked up from germline, CDR1 is SNHLY and CDR2 is FYNNEI. CDR3 length: 15 residues. V trimming: 0 bases; J trimming: 3 bases; junction bases outside the gene matches: 2. The CDR3 here is CASSEASGYYNEQFF. The CDR3 DNA sequence: TGTGCCAGCAGTGAAGCTAGCGGGTACTACAATGAGCAGTTCTTC.

This clone has just one count. The chain couples TRBV7-8 to TRBJ1-2; no firm D call. The CDR3 spans 13 residues. Germline lookup yields CDR1 SGHVS and CDR2 FQNEAQ. The V and J ends lost 2 bases and 3 bases respectively, with 7 bases between them. The CDR3 region is CASSLQAHYGYTF. DNA of the CDR3: TGTGCCAGCAGCTTACAGGCACACTATGGCTACACCTTC.

The chain employs TRBV11-3 and TRBJ1-2; D unresolved. CDR3 size: 13 residues. The V gene's germline CDR1 is SGHNT and CDR2 YENEEA. The ends were cut back, 5 bases at V and 6 bases at J, with 13 bases in the middle. The CDR3 DNA reads as TGTGCCAGCAGCCTTCACCTTCTTGATGGCTACACCTTC. Its protein is CASSLHLLDGYTF.

This sequence joins TRBV6-5 and TRBJ1-2; a weak D match, TRBD1 (5 bases). The V and J ends lost 5 bases and 2 bases respectively, with 9 bases between them. CDR1 and CDR2 from the germline V gene are MNHEY and SVGAGI. CDR3 length: 13 residues. The CDR3 bases are TGTGCCAGCAGTCGGGACGGAAACTATGGCTACACCTTC. This translates into CASSRDGNYGYTF.

J is TRBJ2-1 and V is TRBV7-6; 8 nucleotides match TRBD1. J was trimmed by 10 bases and V by 6 bases; bases with no gene match: 5. The CDR3 spans 12 residues. Per germline, CDR1 SGHVS and CDR2 FNYEAQ. CDR3 DNA: TGTGCCAGCAGTTCAGGGGGCCACGAGCAGTTCTTC. Its translation is CASSSGGHEQFF.

The gene calls are TRBV9 and TRBJ2-7; 9 nucleotides agree with TRBD1. CDR3 size: 16 residues. The germline V gene has CDR1 SGDLS and CDR2 YYNGEE. Germline trimming cut 2 bases from V and 3 bases from J; bases unmatched to any gene: 9. The CDR3 is CASSVAGTGSIYEQYF. The CDR3 DNA reads as TGTGCCAGCAGCGTCGCCGGGACAGGGTCTATCTACGAGCAGTACTTC. The full variable domain, its missing parts supplied by reference TRBV9 and TRBJ2-7, is DSGVTQTPKHLITATGQRVTLRCSPRSGDLSVYWYQQSLDQGLQFLIQYYNGEERAKGNILERFSAQQFPDLHSELNLSSLELGDSALYFCASSVAGTGSIYEQYFGPGTRLTVT.

The V and J genes are TRBV19 and TRBJ2-2, with 10 bases identical to TRBD1. Trimming took 7 bases from V and 7 from J; bases not matched to a gene: 6. Germline-derived CDR1 and CDR2 are LNHDA and SQIVND (reference sequence). The CDR3 spans 14 residues. The CDR3 DNA reads as TGTGCCAGTAAAGGGACAGGGGATTTCGGGGAGCTGTTTTTT. Translation gives CASKGTGDFGELFF.

The chain has TRBV30 and TRBJ2-3, with 8 positions matching TRBD2. Germline V gene lookup returns CDR1 GTSNPN and CDR2 SVGIG (reference sequence). The CDR3 runs to 12 residues. Trimming cost V 5 bases and J 10 bases; bases outside gene matches: 8. The CDR3 reads CAWGGTRRAQYF. In DNA form, the CDR3 reads TGTGCCTGGGGAGGGACTAGAAGGGCGCAGTATTTT. Full variable domain (missing parts from reference TRBV30 and TRBJ2-3): SQTIHQWPATLVQPVGSPLSLECTVEGTSNPNLYWYRQAAGRGLQLLFYSVGIGQISSEVPQNLSASRPQDRQFILSSKKLLLSDSGFYLCAWGGTRRAQYFGPGTRLTVL.

V is TRBV5-1 and J is TRBJ2-5; tentatively, D is TRBD1 or TRBD2 (5 bases each). The CDR3 has 16 amino acids. Germline V lookup: CDR1 SGHRS, CDR2 YFSETQ. V was shortened by 4 bases and J by 5 bases, with 21 bases between the two germline ends. The CDR3 here is CASSRGAGSVGETQYF. The CDR3 DNA follows: TGCGCCAGCAGCAGAGGGGCAGGGTCAGTTGGGGAGACCCAGTACTTC. Combining the CDR3 with reference TRBV5-1 and TRBJ2-5 gives the whole variable domain KAGVTQTPRYLIKTRGQQVTLSCSPISGHRSVSWYQQTPGQGLQFLFEYFSETQRNKGNFPGRFSGRQFSNSRSEMNVSTLELGDSALYLCASSRGAGSVGETQYFGPGTRLLVL.

The J gene is TRBJ2-3, the V gene TRBV18; 11 nucleotides match TRBD2. CDR3 size: 15 residues. With 4 bases clipped from V and 2 bases from J, the junction kept 2 bases outside the gene matches. Germline-derived CDR1 and CDR2 are KGHSH and LQKENI. The CDR3 region has the DNA TGTGCCAGCTCACTGGGACTAGCGGCCACAGATACGCAGTATTTT. Residues: CASSLGLAATDTQYF.

The genes are TRBV5-4 and TRBJ2-5; no definite D call. This CDR3 region has 14 residues. In germline, CDR1 is SGHNT, CDR2 YYREEE (reference sequence). V lost 3 bases and J lost 1, with 10 bases in between. The CDR3 sequence: CASSSGRSQETQYF. CDR3 bases: TGTGCCAGCAGCTCAGGACGGTCCCAAGAGACCCAGTACTTC.

The rearrangement links TRBV15 to TRBJ2-1, with 13 bases that match TRBD2. Unmatched junction bases numbered 6, after V lost 5 bases and J lost 8 bases. Germline-derived CDR1 and CDR2 are LNHNV and YYDKDF (reference sequence). This CDR3 spans 15 amino acids. The CDR3 spells CATSLGLAGVDEQFF. The CDR3 DNA follows: TGTGCCACCAGCCTCGGACTAGCGGGAGTGGATGAGCAGTTCTTC.

This chain joins TRBV29-1 and TRBJ1-2; D might be TRBD1 (5 bases). Trimming shortened V by 5 bases and J by 0 bases, and 19 bases separated the two germline ends. This CDR3 has 16 residues. Looked up from germline, CDR1 is SQVTM and CDR2 is ANQGSEA. CDR3 DNA sequence: TGCAGCGTTACCCGAGGGGTTGCAAGAGCTAACTATGGCTACACCTTC. Translated, it gives CSVTRGVARANYGYTF.

The chain employs TRBV30 and TRBJ1-5; D is unclear. The CDR3 covers 14 residues. Germline assignment: CDR1 GTSNPN and CDR2 SVGIG (reference sequence). V gave up 1 base and J gave up 5 bases, with 12 bases separating them. In DNA form, the CDR3 reads TGTGCCTGGAGTGCGCGCAGAGTTGATCAGCCCCAGCATTTT. This sequence encodes CAWSARRVDQPQHF.

The sample holds one count of this clone. The DNA for the CDR3 is TGTGCCAGCTCACTATACGAGGGGAACACAGATACGCAGTATTTT. This sequence encodes CASSLYEGNTDTQYF. The chain has TRBV18 and TRBJ2-3; D is tentatively TRBD1 or TRBD2 (5 bases each). This CDR3 is 15 amino acids long. Looked up from germline, CDR1 is KGHSH and CDR2 is LQKENI. V was cut by 4 bases and J by 2 bases, with 13 bases left in between.

This clone was seen a single time. V and J are TRBV6-1 and TRBJ2-2, with D unclear. The CDR3 extends over 11 amino acids. The V gene's germline CDR1 is MNHNS and CDR2 SASEGT. V lost 8 bases, J lost 8 bases, and 9 bases lay in between. This chain's CDR3 is CASDRMGELFF. The CDR3 DNA is TGTGCCAGCGATAGGATGGGGGAGCTGTTTTTT.

J is TRBJ2-1 and V is TRBV13; D is possibly TRBD1 (5 bases). The V and J ends lost 5 bases and 13 bases respectively, with 21 bases between them. There are 14 residues in the CDR3. CDR1 is PRHDT and CDR2 is FYEKMQ in the germline V gene (reference sequence). The CDR3 loop reads CASSDRQRGNIQFF. CDR3 DNA sequence: TGTGCCAGCAGCGACCGACAGCGAGGAAACATTCAGTTCTTC.

This clone was seen a single time. The CDR3 sequence: CASSLPTGGNTIYF. CDR3 nucleotides: TGTGCCAGCAGCCTCCCCACAGGGGGAAACACCATATATTTT. This chain connects TRBV7-8 to TRBJ1-3; perhaps TRBD1 as D (6 bases). Germline V lookup: CDR1 SGHVS, CDR2 FQNEAQ. The CDR3 contains 14 residues. The V and J ends lost 5 bases and 4 bases respectively, with 12 bases between them.

The V call is TRBV10-2, the J call TRBJ2-1; perhaps TRBD1 as D (5 bases). The ends were cut back, 3 bases at V and 6 bases at J, with 12 bases in the middle. CDR3 length: 14 amino acids. Per the germline V gene, CDR1 is WSHSY and CDR2 is SAAADI. This CDR3 is CASSDPRDLNEQFF. The CDR3 DNA reads as TGCGCCAGCAGTGACCCCAGGGATCTCAATGAGCAGTTCTTC.